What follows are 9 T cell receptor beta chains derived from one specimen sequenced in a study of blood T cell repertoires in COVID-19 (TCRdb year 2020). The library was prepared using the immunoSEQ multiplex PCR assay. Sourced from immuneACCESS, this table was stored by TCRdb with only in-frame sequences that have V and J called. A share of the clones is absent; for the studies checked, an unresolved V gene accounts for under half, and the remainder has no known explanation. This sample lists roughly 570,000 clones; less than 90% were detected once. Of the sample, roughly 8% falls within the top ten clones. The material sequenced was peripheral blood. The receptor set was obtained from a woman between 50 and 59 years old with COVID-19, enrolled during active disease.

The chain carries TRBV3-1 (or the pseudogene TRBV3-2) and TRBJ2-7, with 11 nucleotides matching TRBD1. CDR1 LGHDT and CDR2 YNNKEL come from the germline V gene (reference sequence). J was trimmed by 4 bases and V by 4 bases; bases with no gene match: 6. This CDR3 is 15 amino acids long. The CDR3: CASSPGQGAKYEQYF. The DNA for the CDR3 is TGTGCCAGCAGCCCCGGACAGGGGGCAAAATACGAGCAGTACTTC.

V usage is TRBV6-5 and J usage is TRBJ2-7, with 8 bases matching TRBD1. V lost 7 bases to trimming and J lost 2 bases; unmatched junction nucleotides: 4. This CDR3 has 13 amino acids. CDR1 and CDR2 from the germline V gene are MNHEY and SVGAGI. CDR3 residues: CASIRQGTYEQYF. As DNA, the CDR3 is TGTGCCAGCATTCGACAGGGGACCTACGAGCAGTACTTC.

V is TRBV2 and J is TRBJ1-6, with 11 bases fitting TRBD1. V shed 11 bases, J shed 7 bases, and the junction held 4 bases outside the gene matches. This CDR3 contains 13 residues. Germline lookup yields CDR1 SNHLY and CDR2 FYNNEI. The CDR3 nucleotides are TGTGCCGGGGGACAGGGGGAAAATTCACCCCTCCACTTT. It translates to CAGGQGENSPLHF.

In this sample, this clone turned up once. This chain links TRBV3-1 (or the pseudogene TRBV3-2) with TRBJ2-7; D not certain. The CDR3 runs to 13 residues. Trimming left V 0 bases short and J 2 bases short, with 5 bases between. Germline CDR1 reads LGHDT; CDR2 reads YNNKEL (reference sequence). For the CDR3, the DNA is TGTGCCAGCAGCCAAGAGGGCACCTACGAGCAGTACTTC. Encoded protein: CASSQEGTYEQYF.

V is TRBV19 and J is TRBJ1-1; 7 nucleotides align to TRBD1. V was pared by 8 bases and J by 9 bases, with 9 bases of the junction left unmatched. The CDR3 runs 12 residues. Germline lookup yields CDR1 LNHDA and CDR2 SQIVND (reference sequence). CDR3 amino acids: CASAEAGGKAFF. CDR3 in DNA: TGTGCCAGTGCGGAAGCAGGGGGAAAAGCTTTCTTT.

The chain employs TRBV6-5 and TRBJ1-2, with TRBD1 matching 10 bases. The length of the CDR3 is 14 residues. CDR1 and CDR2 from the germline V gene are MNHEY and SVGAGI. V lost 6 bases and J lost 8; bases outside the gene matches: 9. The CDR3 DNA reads TGTGCCAGCAGGCCGGGACAGGGGATGCGGGGCTACACCTTC. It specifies CASRPGQGMRGYTF.

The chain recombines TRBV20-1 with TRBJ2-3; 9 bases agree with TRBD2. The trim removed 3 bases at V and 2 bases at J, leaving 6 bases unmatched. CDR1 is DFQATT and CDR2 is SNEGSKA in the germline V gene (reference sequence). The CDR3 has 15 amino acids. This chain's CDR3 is CSASRAGGITDTQYF. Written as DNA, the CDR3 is TGCAGTGCTAGTCGGGCGGGGGGGATCACAGATACGCAGTATTTT.

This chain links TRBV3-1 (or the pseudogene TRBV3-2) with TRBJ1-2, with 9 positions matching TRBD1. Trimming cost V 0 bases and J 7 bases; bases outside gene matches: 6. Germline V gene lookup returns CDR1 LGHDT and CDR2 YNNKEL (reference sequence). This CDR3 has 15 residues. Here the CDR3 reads CASSQDLVDRGGYTF. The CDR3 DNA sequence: TGTGCCAGCAGCCAAGATTTAGTGGACAGGGGTGGCTACACCTTC.

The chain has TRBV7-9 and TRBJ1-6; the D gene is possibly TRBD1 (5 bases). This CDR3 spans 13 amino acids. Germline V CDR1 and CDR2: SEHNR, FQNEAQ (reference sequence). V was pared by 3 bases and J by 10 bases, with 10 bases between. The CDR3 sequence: CASSLDMRSPLHF. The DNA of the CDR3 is TGTGCCAGCAGCTTGGACATGAGATCACCCCTCCACTTT.